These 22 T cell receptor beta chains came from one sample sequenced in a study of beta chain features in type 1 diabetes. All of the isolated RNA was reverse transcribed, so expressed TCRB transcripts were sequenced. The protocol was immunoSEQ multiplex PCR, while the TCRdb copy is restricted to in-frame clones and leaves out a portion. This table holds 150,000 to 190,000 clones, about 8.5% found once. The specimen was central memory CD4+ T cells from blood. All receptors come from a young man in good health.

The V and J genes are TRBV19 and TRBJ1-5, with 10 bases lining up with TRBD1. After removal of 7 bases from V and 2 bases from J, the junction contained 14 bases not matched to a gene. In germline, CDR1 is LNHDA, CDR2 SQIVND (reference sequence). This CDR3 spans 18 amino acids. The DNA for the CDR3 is TGTGCCAGTACCTACTCCCGGGACAGGGGTGAGGGCAATCAGCCCCAGCATTTT. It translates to CASTYSRDRGEGNQPQHF.

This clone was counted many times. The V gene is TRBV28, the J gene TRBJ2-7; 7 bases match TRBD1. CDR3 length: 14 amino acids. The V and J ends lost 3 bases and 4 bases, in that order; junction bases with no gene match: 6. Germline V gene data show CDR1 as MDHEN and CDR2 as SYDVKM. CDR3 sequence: CASSFKGQMYEQYF. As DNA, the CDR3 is TGTGCCAGCAGTTTCAAGGGACAGATGTACGAGCAGTACTTC.

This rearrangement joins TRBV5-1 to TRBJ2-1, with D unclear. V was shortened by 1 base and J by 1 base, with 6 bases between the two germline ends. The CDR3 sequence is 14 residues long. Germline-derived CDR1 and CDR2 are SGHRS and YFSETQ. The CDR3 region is CASSLMQSYNEQFF. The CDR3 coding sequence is TGCGCCAGCAGCTTGATGCAGTCCTACAATGAGCAGTTCTTC.

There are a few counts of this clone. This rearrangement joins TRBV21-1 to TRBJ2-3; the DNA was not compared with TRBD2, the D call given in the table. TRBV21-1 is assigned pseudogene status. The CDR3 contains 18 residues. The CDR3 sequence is CASSRTFGGEFVTDTQYF. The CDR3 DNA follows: TGTGCCAGCAGCCGAACCTTCGGGGGAGAATTTGTCACAGATACGCAGTATTTT.

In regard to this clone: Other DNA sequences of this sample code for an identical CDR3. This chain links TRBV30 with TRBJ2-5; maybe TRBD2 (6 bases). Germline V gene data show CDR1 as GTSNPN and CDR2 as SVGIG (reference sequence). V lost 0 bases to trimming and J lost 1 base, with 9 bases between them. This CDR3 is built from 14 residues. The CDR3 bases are TGTGCCTGGAGTGTAGGAGGGACCCAAGAGACCCAGTACTTC. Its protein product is CAWSVGGTQETQYF.

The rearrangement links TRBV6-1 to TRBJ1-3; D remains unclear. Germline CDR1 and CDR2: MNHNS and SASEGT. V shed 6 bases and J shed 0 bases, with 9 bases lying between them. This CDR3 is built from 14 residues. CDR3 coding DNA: TGTGCCAGCAGATCAGGATACTCTGGAAACACCATATATTTT. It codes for CASRSGYSGNTIYF.

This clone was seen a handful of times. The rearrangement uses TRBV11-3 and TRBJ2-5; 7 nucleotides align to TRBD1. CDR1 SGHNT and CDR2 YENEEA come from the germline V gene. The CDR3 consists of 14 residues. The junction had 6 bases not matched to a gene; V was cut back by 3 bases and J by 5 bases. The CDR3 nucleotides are TGTGCCAGCAGCTTCCAGACAGGGCAGGAGACCCAGTACTTC. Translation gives CASSFQTGQETQYF.

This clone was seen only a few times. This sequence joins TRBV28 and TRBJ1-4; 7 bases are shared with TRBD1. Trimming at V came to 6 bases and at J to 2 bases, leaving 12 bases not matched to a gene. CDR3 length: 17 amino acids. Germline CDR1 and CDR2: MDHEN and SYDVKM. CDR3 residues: CASRGQFAGPTNEKLFF. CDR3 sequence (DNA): TGTGCCAGCAGGGGACAGTTTGCCGGGCCGACTAATGAAAAACTGTTTTTT.

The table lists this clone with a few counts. This CDR3 is CASSLGAGTTF. The CDR3 DNA is TGTGCCAGCAGCTTAGGTGCGGGAACAACCTTC. The gene calls are TRBV7-2 and TRBJ1-2; D gene unclear. CDR1 is SGHTA and CDR2 is FQGNSA in the germline V gene. The CDR3 runs to 11 residues. The V end lost 1 base, the J end lost 14 bases, and 11 bases lay between the germline ends.

The CDR3 sequence is CASSRGIRYEQYF. As DNA, the CDR3 is TGTGCCAGCAGCCGCGGGATTCGGTACGAGCAGTACTTC. The chain links TRBV7-8 to TRBJ2-5; D is perhaps TRBD2 (6 bases). The DNA matches TRBJ2-7 better at its end, which makes the J call doubtful. CDR1 is SGHVS, CDR2 FQNEAQ, per germline. This CDR3 region has 13 residues.

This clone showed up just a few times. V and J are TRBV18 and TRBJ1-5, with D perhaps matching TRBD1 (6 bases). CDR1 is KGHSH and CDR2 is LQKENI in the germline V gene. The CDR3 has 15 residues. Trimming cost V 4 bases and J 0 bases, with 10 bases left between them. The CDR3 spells CASSLRQDSNQPQHF. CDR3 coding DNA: TGTGCCAGCTCACTGAGACAGGATAGCAATCAGCCCCAGCATTTT.

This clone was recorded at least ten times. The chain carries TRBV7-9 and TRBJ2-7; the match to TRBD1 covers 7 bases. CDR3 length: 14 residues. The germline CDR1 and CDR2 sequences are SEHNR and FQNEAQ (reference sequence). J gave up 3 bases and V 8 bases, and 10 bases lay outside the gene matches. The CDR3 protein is CASEITGVGYEQYF. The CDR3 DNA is TGTGCCAGCGAAATCACAGGGGTTGGCTACGAGCAGTACTTC. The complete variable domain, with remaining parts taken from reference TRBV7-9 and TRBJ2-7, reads DTGVSQNPRHKITKRGQNVTFRCDPISEHNRLYWYRQTLGQGPEFLTYFQNEAQLEKSRLLSDRFSAERPKGSFSTLEIQRTEQGDSAMYLCASEITGVGYEQYFGPGTRLTVT.

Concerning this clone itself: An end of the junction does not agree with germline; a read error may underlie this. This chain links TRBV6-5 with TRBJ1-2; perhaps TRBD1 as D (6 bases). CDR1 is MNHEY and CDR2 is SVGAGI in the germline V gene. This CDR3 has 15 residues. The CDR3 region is CASSQLPTAFLLQGF. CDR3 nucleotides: TGTGCCAGCAGTCAGCTTCCTACGGCATTCCTTTTACAGGGTTTC.

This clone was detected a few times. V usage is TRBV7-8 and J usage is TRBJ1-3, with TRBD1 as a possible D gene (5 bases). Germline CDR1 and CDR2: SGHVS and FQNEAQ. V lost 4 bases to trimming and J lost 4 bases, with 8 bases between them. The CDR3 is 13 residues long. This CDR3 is CASSSGVGNTIYF. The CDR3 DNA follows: TGTGCCAGCAGCTCGGGGGTAGGAAACACCATATATTTT.

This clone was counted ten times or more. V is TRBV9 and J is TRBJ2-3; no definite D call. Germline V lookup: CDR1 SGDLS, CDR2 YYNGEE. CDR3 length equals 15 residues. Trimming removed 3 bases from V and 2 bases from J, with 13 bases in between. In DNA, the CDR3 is TGTGCCAGCAGCGGACCCCTAGAAAACACAGATACGCAGTATTTT. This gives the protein CASSGPLENTDTQYF.

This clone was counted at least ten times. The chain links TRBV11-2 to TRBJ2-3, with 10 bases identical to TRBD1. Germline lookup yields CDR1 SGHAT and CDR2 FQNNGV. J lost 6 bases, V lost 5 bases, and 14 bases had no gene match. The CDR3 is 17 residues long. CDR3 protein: CASSRRTDRGPADTQYF. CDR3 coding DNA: TGTGCCAGCAGCCGAAGGACCGACAGGGGGCCGGCCGATACGCAGTATTTT. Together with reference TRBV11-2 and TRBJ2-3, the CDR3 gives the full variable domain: EAGVAQSPRYKIIEKRQSVAFWCNPISGHATLYWYQQILGQGPKLLIQFQNNGVVDDSQLPKDRFSAERLKGVDSTLKIQPAKLEDSAVYLCASSRRTDRGPADTQYFGPGTRLTVL.

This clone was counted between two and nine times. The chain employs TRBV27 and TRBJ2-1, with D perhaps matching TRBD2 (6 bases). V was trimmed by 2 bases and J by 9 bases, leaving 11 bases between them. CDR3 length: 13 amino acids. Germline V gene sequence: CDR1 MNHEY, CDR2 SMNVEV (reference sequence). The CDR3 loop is CASSLGLEGEQFF. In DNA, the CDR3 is TGTGCCAGCAGTTTAGGCCTGGAGGGTGAGCAGTTCTTC.

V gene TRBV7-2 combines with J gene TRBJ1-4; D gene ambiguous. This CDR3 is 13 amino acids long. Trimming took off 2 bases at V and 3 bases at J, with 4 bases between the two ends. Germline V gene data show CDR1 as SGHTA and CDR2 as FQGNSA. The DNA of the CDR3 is TGTGCCAGCAGCTTACAGGCTAATGAAAAACTGTTTTTT. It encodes CASSLQANEKLFF.

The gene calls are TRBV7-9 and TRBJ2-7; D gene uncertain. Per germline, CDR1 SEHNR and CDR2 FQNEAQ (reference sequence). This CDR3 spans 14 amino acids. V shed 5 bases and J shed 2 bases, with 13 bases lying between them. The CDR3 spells CASSPSREPYEQYF. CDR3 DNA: TGTGCCAGCAGCCCGTCCCGAGAACCCTACGAGCAGTACTTC.

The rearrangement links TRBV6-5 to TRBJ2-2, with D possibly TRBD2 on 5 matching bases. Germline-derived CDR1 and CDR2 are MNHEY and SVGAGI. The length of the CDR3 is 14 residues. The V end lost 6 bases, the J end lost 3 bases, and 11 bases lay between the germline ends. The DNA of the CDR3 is TGTGCCAGCAGAAACTCACTAGACACCGGGGAGCTGTTTTTT. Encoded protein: CASRNSLDTGELFF.

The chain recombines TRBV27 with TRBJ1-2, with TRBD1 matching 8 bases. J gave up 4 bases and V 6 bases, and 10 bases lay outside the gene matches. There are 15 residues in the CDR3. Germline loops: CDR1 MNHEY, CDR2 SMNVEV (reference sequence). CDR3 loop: CASSAPGQVPYGYTF. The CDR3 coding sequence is TGTGCCAGCAGCGCACCGGGACAGGTACCCTATGGCTACACCTTC.

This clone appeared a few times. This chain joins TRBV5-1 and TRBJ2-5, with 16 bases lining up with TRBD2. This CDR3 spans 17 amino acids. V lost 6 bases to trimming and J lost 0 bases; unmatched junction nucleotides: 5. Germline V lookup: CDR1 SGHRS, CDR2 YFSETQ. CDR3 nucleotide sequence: TGCGCCAGCATCCCGGGACTAGCGGGGGGGTACCAAGAGACCCAGTACTTC. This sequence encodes CASIPGLAGGYQETQYF.